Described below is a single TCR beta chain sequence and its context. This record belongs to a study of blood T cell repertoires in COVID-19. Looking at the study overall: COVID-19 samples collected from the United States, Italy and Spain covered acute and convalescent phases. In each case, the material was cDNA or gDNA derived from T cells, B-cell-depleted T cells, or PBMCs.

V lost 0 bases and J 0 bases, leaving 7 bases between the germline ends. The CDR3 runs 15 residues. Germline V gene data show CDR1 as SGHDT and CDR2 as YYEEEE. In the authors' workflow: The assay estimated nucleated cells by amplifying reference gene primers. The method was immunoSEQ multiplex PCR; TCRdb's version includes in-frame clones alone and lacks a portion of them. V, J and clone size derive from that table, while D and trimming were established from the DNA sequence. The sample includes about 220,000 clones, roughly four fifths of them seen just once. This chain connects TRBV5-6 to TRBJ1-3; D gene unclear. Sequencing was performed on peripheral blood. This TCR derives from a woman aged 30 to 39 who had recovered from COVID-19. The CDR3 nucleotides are TGTGCCAGCAGCTTGGTGGGCGTCTCTGGAAACACCATATATTTT. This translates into CASSLVGVSGNTIYF.